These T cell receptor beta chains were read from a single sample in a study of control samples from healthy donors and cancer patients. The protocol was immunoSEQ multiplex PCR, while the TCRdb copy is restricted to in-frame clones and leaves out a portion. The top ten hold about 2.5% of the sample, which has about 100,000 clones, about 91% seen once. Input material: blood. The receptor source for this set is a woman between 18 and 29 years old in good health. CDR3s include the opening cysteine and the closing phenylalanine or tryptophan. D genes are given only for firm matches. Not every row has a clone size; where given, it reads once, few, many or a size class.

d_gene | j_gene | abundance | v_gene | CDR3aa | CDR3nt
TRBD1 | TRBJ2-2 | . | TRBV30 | CAWYSGTEVRGELFF | TGTGCCTGGTATTCGGGGACAGAAGTACGCGGGGAGCTGTTTTTT
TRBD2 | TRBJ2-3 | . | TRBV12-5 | CASGLPSPTSGSRPADTQYF | TGTGCTAGTGGTTTGCCCTCCCCGACTAGCGGGTCTAGACCTGCAGATACGCAGTATTTT
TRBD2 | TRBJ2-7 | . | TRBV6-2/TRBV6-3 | CASRPGTSGPQYF | TGTGCCAGCAGACCTGGGACTAGCGGGCCACAGTACTTC
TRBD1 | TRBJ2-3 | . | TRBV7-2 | CASSIHRDRGGRDTQYF | TGTGCCAGCAGCATACACCGGGACAGGGGGGGTCGGGATACGCAGTATTTT
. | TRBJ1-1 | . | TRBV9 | CASSVAGSTEAFF | TGTGCCAGCAGCGTAGCAGGGAGCACTGAAGCTTTCTTT
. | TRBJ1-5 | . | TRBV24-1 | CATSDPHAARQGNQPQHF | TGTGCCACCAGTGACCCCCACGCCGCTCGACAGGGCAATCAGCCCCAGCATTTT
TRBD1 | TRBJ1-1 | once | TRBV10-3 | CAISGIQRGGSDTEAFF | TGTGCCATCAGTGGGATTCAGAGAGGGGGCTCCGATACTGAAGCTTTCTTT
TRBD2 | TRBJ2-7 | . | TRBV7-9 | CASSGGGSPYEQYF | TGTGCCAGCAGTGGGGGGGGGTCCCCCTACGAGCAGTACTTC
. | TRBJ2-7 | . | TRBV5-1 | CASSLDGGAYEQYF | TGCGCCAGCAGCTTAGACGGAGGGGCCTACGAGCAGTACTTC
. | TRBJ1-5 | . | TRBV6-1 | CASSDWRGAGNQPQHF | TGTGCCAGCAGTGATTGGAGAGGGGCGGGCAATCAGCCCCAGCATTTT
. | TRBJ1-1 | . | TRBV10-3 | CAISEAHGSTEAFF | TGTGCCATCAGTGAGGCGCATGGGAGCACTGAAGCTTTCTTT
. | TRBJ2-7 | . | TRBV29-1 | CSVRPGPGSYEQYF | TGCAGCGTGCGACCGGGACCTGGCTCCTACGAGCAGTACTTC
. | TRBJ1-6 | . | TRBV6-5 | CATSRVYNSPLHF | TGTGCCACCTCGAGAGTCTATAATTCACCCCTCCACTTT
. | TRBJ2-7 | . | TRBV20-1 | CSVGGSHEQYF | TGCAGTGTTGGGGGCAGCCACGAGCAGTACTTC
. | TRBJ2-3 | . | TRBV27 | CASGHTGPDTQYF | TGTGCCAGCGGCCACACGGGCCCAGATACGCAGTATTTT
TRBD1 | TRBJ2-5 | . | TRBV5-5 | CASSLGTGGFEETQYF | TGTGCCAGCAGCCTCGGGACAGGGGGTTTCGAGGAGACCCAGTACTTC
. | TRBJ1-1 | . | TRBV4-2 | CASSPMRDLSTEAFF | TGTGCCAGCAGCCCGATGCGAGATTTGAGCACTGAAGCTTTCTTT
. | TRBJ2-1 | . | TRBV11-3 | CASSLLVGSYNEQFF | TGTGCCAGCAGCTTACTCGTGGGCTCCTACAATGAGCAGTTCTTC
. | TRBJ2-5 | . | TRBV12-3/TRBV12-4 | CASSFSVRDTQYF | TGTGCCAGCAGTTTCTCAGTAAGAGACACCCAGTACTTC
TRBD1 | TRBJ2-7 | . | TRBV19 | CASTGQGSYEQYF | TGTGCCAGCACGGGACAGGGGTCCTACGAGCAGTACTTC
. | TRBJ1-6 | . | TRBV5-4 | CASSSFGSPLHF | TGTGCCAGCAGCTCCTTTGGGTCACCCCTCCACTTT
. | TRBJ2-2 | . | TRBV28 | CASSLSTSNPGELFF | TGTGCCAGCAGTTTATCCACCTCAAACCCCGGGGAGCTGTTTTTT
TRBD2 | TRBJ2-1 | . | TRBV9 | CASQLAGGTDEQFF | TGTGCCAGCCAGCTAGCGGGAGGGACCGATGAGCAGTTCTTC
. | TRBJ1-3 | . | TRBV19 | CASKGATSGNTIYF | TGTGCCAGCAAAGGGGCAACCTCTGGAAACACCATATATTTT
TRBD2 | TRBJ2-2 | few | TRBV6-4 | CASSEGLDFTGELFF | TGTGCCAGCAGTGAGGGACTAGATTTCACCGGGGAGCTGTTTTTT
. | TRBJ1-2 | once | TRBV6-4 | CASSDSGSSYGYTF | TGTGCCAGCAGTGACTCAGGTTCAAGCTATGGCTACACCTTC
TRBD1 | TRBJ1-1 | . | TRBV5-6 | CASSGDRNPFQATEAFF | TGTGCCAGCAGCGGGGACAGGAACCCGTTTCAAGCCACTGAAGCTTTCTTT
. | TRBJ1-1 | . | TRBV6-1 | CASSESRGNTEAFF | TGTGCCAGCAGTGAATCGCGGGGGAACACTGAAGCTTTCTTT
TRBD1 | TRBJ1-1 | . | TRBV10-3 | CAISEPGQGYTEAFF | TGTGCCATCAGTGAGCCGGGACAGGGTTACACTGAAGCTTTCTTT
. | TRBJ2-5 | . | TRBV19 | CASSTHRALQAFETQYF | TGTGCCAGTAGTACGCACAGGGCCCTGCAGGCTTTCGAGACCCAGTACTTC
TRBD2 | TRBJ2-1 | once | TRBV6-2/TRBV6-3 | CASTPGGGASLSLEQFF | TGTGCCAGCACCCCTGGCGGGGGGGCTTCCCTTTCCCTTGAGCAGTTCTTC
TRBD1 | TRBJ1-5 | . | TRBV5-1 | CASSVTGGSNQPQHF | TGCGCCAGCAGCGTGACAGGGGGGAGCAATCAGCCCCAGCATTTT
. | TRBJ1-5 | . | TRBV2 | CASRAGAGLLSNQPQHF | TGTGCCAGCAGAGCCGGGGCAGGCCTCCTGAGCAATCAGCCCCAGCATTTT
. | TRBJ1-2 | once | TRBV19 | CASSIDGRNYGYTF | TGTGCCAGTAGTATAGATGGCCGGAACTATGGCTACACCTTC
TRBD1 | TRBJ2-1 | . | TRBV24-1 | CATSDTGTGGDEQFF | TGTGCCACCAGTGATACCGGGACAGGAGGGGATGAGCAGTTCTTC
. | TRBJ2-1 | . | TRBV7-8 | CASSISRGNEQFF | TGTGCCAGCAGCATCTCCCGGGGCAATGAGCAGTTCTTC
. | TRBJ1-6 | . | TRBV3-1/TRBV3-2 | CASSRKRKSSLLENSPLHF | TGTGCCAGCAGCCGAAAAAGGAAGTCGAGCTTATTAGAGAATTCACCCCTCCACTTT
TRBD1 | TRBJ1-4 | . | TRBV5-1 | CASSLGTGGARANEKLFF | TGCGCCAGCAGCTTAGGGACAGGGGGCGCAAGGGCTAATGAAAAACTGTTTTTT
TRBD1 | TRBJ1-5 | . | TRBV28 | CASNSGQHNQPQHF | TGTGCCAGCAACTCGGGACAGCACAATCAGCCCCAGCATTTT
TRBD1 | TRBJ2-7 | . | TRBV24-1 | CASEGTGEHEQYF | TGTGCCAGCGAGGGGACAGGGGAGCACGAGCAGTACTTC
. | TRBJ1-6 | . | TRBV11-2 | CASSGRGDGSYNSPLHF | TGTGCCAGCAGCGGTAGAGGGGATGGCTCCTATAATTCACCCCTCCACTTT
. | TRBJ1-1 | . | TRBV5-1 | CASLEQGGGSGTEAFF | TGCGCCAGCCTGGAGCAGGGCGGGGGGAGTGGGACTGAAGCTTTCTTT
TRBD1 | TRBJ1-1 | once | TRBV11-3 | CASSTGANTEAFF | TGTGCCAGCAGCACAGGGGCGAACACTGAAGCTTTCTTT
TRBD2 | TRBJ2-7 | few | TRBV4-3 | CASSQRSGRSEQYF | TGCGCCAGCAGCCAAAGAAGCGGGAGGTCCGAGCAGTACTTC
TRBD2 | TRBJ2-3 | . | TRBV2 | CASSDIGGGADTQYF | TGTGCCAGCAGTGACATCGGCGGGGGGGCAGATACGCAGTATTTT
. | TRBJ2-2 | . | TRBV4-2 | CASSSPGGHTGELFF | TGTGCCAGCAGCAGCCCCGGGGGGCACACCGGGGAGCTGTTTTTT
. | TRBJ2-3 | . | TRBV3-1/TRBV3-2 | CASSQDSSDTQYF | TGTGCCAGCAGCCAAGATTCATCAGATACGCAGTATTTT